This passage covers 24 T cell receptor beta chains from one sample sequenced in a study of cytomegalovirus exposure and HLA in healthy donors. The primer mix had 60 Vbeta and 13 Jbeta primers. Using immunoSEQ multiplex PCR, the repertoire was profiled, and TCRdb retains in-frame clones only, with some absent. The sample carries about 170,000 clones, almost 75% recorded once. Material for sequencing was PBMCs. These receptors were collected from a woman between 18 and 30 years old in good health and CMV-seropositive.

V gene TRBV18 combines with J gene TRBJ1-1; 8 positions agree with TRBD1. The CDR3 is made up of 14 amino acids. V lost 3 bases to trimming and J lost 0 bases; unmatched junction nucleotides: 0. Per germline, CDR1 KGHSH and CDR2 LQKENI. The CDR3 loop reads CASSPGQVNTEAFF. The CDR3 bases are TGTGCCAGCTCACCGGGACAGGTGAACACTGAAGCTTTCTTT.

This clone came up a few times. The chain carries TRBV25-1 and TRBJ1-1, with 8 bases aligning to TRBD1. V lost 5 bases and J lost 8; bases outside the gene matches: 7. The CDR3 covers 13 residues. Germline CDR1 and CDR2: MGHDK and SYGVNS. Here the CDR3 DNA reads TGTGCCAGCAGTCCCCAGGGACAGGTAGAAGCTTTCTTT. It codes for CASSPQGQVEAFF.

The gene calls are TRBV5-4 and TRBJ2-7; possibly TRBD1 for D (6 bases). Trimming took off 4 bases at V and 2 bases at J, with 13 bases between the two ends. CDR3 length: 14 residues. Germline CDR1 SGHNT, CDR2 YYREEE (reference sequence). CDR3 nucleotide sequence: TGTGCCAGCAGCCTCATGACAGGCACCTACGAGCAGTACTTC. Protein sequence: CASSLMTGTYEQYF. The full variable domain, with the rest looked up from reference TRBV5-4 and TRBJ2-7, is ETGVTQSPTHLIKTRGQQVTLRCSSQSGHNTVSWYQQALGQGPQFIFQYYREEENGRGNFPPRFSGLQFPNYSSELNVNALELDDSALYLCASSLMTGTYEQYFGPGTRLTVT.

V usage is TRBV7-2 and J usage is TRBJ1-2; D is ambiguous. The CDR3 extends over 14 amino acids. CDR1 and CDR2 (germline): SGHTA, FQGNSA. With 2 bases removed from V and 2 bases from J, the gap between germline ends came to 9 bases. The CDR3 DNA reads as TGTGCCAGCAGCTTACAACAGCCGAACTATGGCTACACCTTC. It codes for CASSLQQPNYGYTF.

The CDR3 DNA is TGTGCCAGCCAAGGACAAACTAATTCACCCCTCCACTTT. Protein sequence: CASQGQTNSPLHF. The chain employs TRBV28 and TRBJ1-6; D perhaps matches TRBD1 (5 bases). The CDR3 sequence is 13 residues long. V dropped 8 bases and J dropped 6 bases, with 11 bases sitting between them. Germline CDR1 reads MDHEN; CDR2 reads SYDVKM.

V usage is TRBV27 and J usage is TRBJ1-2; 11 positions agree with TRBD1. The J segment lost 8 bases and the V segment lost 7 bases, leaving 3 bases of the junction unmatched. The CDR3 length is 12 residues. CDR1 and CDR2 from the germline V gene are MNHEY and SMNVEV (reference sequence). The CDR3, as DNA: TGTGCCAGCACCGGGACAGGGGGAGGCTACACCTTC. Protein: CASTGTGGGYTF.

Points on this clone: At one end, the junction sequence differs from germline, possibly due to a read error. This chain connects TRBV7-7 to TRBJ2-1, with TRBD1 matching 8 bases. Germline assignment: CDR1 SSHAT and CDR2 FNYEAQ (reference sequence). The CDR3 has 15 residues. In DNA form, the CDR3 reads TGTGCTAGCAGCCCGGGACAGGTCTCCTACAATGAGCAGTTCTTC. Its translation: CASSPGQVSYNEQFF. Complete variable domain (other parts from reference TRBV7-7 and TRBJ2-1): GAGVSQSPRYKVTKRGQDVTLRCDPISSHATLYWYQQALGQGPEFLTYFNYEAQPDKSGLPSDRFSAERPEGSISTLTIQRTEQRDSAMYRCASSPGQVSYNEQFFGPGTRLTVL.

The chain joins TRBV9 to TRBJ2-2; tentative D call: TRBD1 (6 bases). The CDR3 contains 15 residues. Trimming cost V 2 bases and J 3 bases, with 11 bases left between them. Per germline, CDR1 SGDLS and CDR2 YYNGEE. The CDR3 nucleotides read TGTGCCAGCAGCGTCCGGGACACCTACACCGGGGAGCTGTTTTTT. Amino acid sequence: CASSVRDTYTGELFF.

J is TRBJ2-2 and V is TRBV5-1; 9 bases agree with TRBD1. Unmatched junction bases numbered 5, after V lost 3 bases and J lost 2 bases. The CDR3 sequence is 16 residues long. Germline CDR1 and CDR2: SGHRS and YFSETQ. The CDR3, as DNA: TGCGCCAGCAGCTCGGGGGACAGGGTTAACACCGGGGAGCTGTTTTTT. This codes for CASSSGDRVNTGELFF.

The V gene is TRBV5-1, the J gene TRBJ2-7, with a weak D call TRBD2 (6 bases). Germline V gene lookup returns CDR1 SGHRS and CDR2 YFSETQ. The CDR3 is 14 amino acids. The germline V and J ends were trimmed by 4 bases and 4 bases, with 15 bases remaining between them. The CDR3 DNA reads TGCGCCAGCAGCATGGCGGAGGGGAGATACGAGCAGTACTTC. As protein: CASSMAEGRYEQYF.

V and J are TRBV5-6 and TRBJ2-2; tentatively, D is TRBD1 (6 bases). CDR3 length: 16 residues. Germline assignment: CDR1 SGHDT and CDR2 YYEEEE. V gave up 2 bases and J gave up 0 bases, with 11 bases separating them. CDR3 protein: CASSLRTASNTGELFF. CDR3 nucleotide sequence: TGTGCCAGCAGCTTAAGGACAGCCTCGAACACCGGGGAGCTGTTTTTT.

V usage is TRBV4-3 and J usage is TRBJ2-5, with 8 nucleotides matching TRBD1. Germline trimming cut 0 bases from V and 2 bases from J; bases unmatched to any gene: 8. The germline CDR1 and CDR2 sequences are LGHNA and YSLEER. The CDR3 loop spans 17 amino acids. In DNA, the CDR3 is TGCGCCAGCAGCCAAGATCCCACAGGGGGAATACAAGAGACCCAGTACTTC. Its translation is CASSQDPTGGIQETQYF.

This clone was seen a handful of times. The genes are TRBV11-2 and TRBJ2-7, with D perhaps matching TRBD1 (6 bases). The ends were cut back, 1 base at V and 2 bases at J, with 15 bases in the middle. This CDR3 region has 16 residues. The V gene's germline CDR1 is SGHAT and CDR2 FQNNGV. Here the CDR3 DNA reads TGTGCCAGCAGCTTAGGGTTCCCGGGACAAACCTACGAGCAGTACTTC. This encodes CASSLGFPGQTYEQYF.

The chain joins TRBV5-1 to TRBJ2-5; possible D gene TRBD1, 5 bases. This CDR3 region has 16 residues. The V gene's germline CDR1 is SGHRS and CDR2 YFSETQ. The V and J ends lost 1 base and 0 bases respectively, with 13 bases between them. CDR3 nucleotides: TGCGCCAGCAGCTTGTTTACAGGATTATACCAAGAGACCCAGTACTTC. As protein: CASSLFTGLYQETQYF.

The genes are TRBV15 and TRBJ1-2, with no clear D. The CDR3 spans 13 residues. V was shortened by 0 bases and J by 4 bases, with 6 bases between the two germline ends. Germline CDR1 is LNHNV and CDR2 is YYDKDF (reference sequence). The CDR3 sequence is CATSREQFYGYTF. CDR3 nucleotide sequence: TGTGCCACCAGCAGAGAGCAGTTCTATGGCTACACCTTC.

Points on this clone: One junction end disagrees with the germline gene, perhaps due to a read error. The chain uses TRBV7-9 and TRBJ2-3; D possibly corresponds to TRBD2 (6 bases). Germline CDR1 and CDR2: SEHNR and FQNEAQ (reference sequence). The CDR3 has 14 residues. CDR3 amino acids: CSSSLFGGRDTQYF. CDR3 bases: TGTTCCAGCAGCTTATTCGGGGGTCGGGATACGCAGTATTTT.

This chain links TRBV7-2 with TRBJ2-7, with D tentatively TRBD1 (6 bases). The CDR3 has 12 amino acids. The germline V and J ends were trimmed by 3 bases and 5 bases, with 8 bases remaining between them. CDR1 is SGHTA and CDR2 is FQGNSA in the germline V gene. The DNA of the CDR3 is TGTGCCAGCAGCTTGGCAGGGGACGAGCAGTACTTC. Protein sequence: CASSLAGDEQYF.

The V call is TRBV5-1, the J call TRBJ2-1; weak D call: TRBD1 (6 bases). The CDR3 totals 14 residues. Germline lookup yields CDR1 SGHRS and CDR2 YFSETQ. Trimming pared 6 bases from V and 3 bases from J, leaving 13 bases between. DNA for the CDR3: TGCGCCAGCAAACCGGGACAACACTACAATGAGCAGTTCTTC. Its protein is CASKPGQHYNEQFF.

This clone was recorded only once. This rearrangement joins TRBV7-2 to TRBJ1-6; TRBD1 is a possible D gene (5 bases). V lost 5 bases and J 0 bases, leaving 17 bases between the germline ends. CDR1 is SGHTA and CDR2 is FQGNSA in the germline V gene. The CDR3 sequence is 18 residues long. CDR3 amino acids: CASSPGAGSSSYNSPLHF. The DNA of the CDR3 is TGTGCCAGCAGCCCAGGTGCAGGGTCGAGCTCCTATAATTCACCCCTCCACTTT.

This clone was picked up a small number of times. This chain uses TRBV5-1 with TRBJ2-5; possible D gene TRBD2, 6 bases. Looked up from germline, CDR1 is SGHRS and CDR2 is YFSETQ. The germline V and J ends were trimmed by 5 bases and 2 bases, with 7 bases remaining between them. This CDR3 is built from 12 residues. The CDR3 reads CASSGRQETQYF. In DNA form, the CDR3 reads TGCGCCAGCAGTGGGAGGCAAGAGACCCAGTACTTC.

V is TRBV30 and J is TRBJ1-5; tentatively, D is TRBD1 (6 bases). CDR1 and CDR2 from the germline V gene are GTSNPN and SVGIG (reference sequence). The CDR3 spans 13 residues. V shed 2 bases and J shed 6 bases, with 11 bases lying between them. The DNA of the CDR3 is TGTGCCTGGAGTACACAGGGAACTCAGCCCCAGCATTTT. It is translated as CAWSTQGTQPQHF.

The V gene is TRBV2, the J gene TRBJ2-2, with TRBD1 matching over 10 bases. V was clipped by 1 base and J by 5 bases; unmatched bases: 7. CDR1 and CDR2 (germline): SNHLY, FYNNEI. This CDR3 is built from 17 residues. DNA for the CDR3: TGTGCCAGCAGTGAAGGAGGGACAGGGGTGAGAACCGGGGAGCTGTTTTTT. Residues: CASSEGGTGVRTGELFF.

The J gene is TRBJ2-7, the V gene TRBV30; D may be TRBD1 (5 bases). CDR3 length equals 13 residues. V shed 0 bases and J shed 1 base, with 7 bases lying between them. CDR1 and CDR2 from the germline V gene are GTSNPN and SVGIG (reference sequence). Here the CDR3 DNA reads TGTGCCTGGAGTGTCGACAGTTCCTACGAGCAGTACTTC. Amino acid sequence: CAWSVDSSYEQYF.

The chain has TRBV4-2 and TRBJ1-4; D is undetermined. Looked up from germline, CDR1 is LGHNA and CDR2 is YNFKEQ. CDR3 length equals 15 residues. Between the trimmed V and J ends, which lost 0 bases and 4 bases, there was a span of 9 bases. The CDR3 protein is CASSQESGNNEKLFF. For the CDR3, the DNA is TGTGCCAGCAGCCAAGAAAGCGGGAATAATGAAAAACTGTTTTTT.